These 8 T cell receptor beta chains were sequenced from one sample in a study of human T cells and chemical hapten exposure. Stated time point: pre-sensitization, week 0. The treatment denotes: therapeutic diphenylcyclopropenone sensitization with weekly scalp DPC. From the RACE reads, TCRdb called clonotypes with MiXCR, one entry per CDR3 protein. The sample lists approximately 260,000 distinct CDR3 sequences; around 7.7% were seen once. Sequences were derived from whole blood, sampled in connection with sensitization to the hapten diphenylcyclopropenone (DPC). These receptors came from a man younger than 35 with alopecia areata. Some clones in this sample may be carry-over from other donors' samples.

This clonotype showed up many times. The chain is built from TRBV29-1 and TRBJ1-5, with unresolved D. This CDR3 region has 13 residues. Germline V gives CDR1 SQVTM, CDR2 ANQGSEA. The V gene lost 6 bases and the J gene lost 0 bases, with 9 bases spanning the gap. CDR3 sequence (DNA): TGCAGCGTCCGGTCGGGTAGCAATCAGCCCCAGCATTTT. It is translated as CSVRSGSNQPQHF.

The chain is built from TRBV12-3 or TRBV12-4 and TRBJ2-7; 7 bases align to TRBD1. The CDR3 totals 12 residues. Losses at the gene ends were 6 bases for V and 6 bases for J; bases not matched to a gene: 5. The CDR3: CASRNTGAEQYF. The CDR3 DNA follows: TGTGCCAGCAGAAACACAGGGGCCGAGCAGTACTTC.

The V and J genes are TRBV7-9 and TRBJ1-3, with 9 bases fitting TRBD1. The germline V gene encodes CDR1 SEHNR and CDR2 FQNEAQ (reference sequence). After removal of 1 base from V and 8 bases from J, the junction contained 12 bases not matched to a gene. The CDR3 length is 17 residues. This chain's CDR3 is CASSLVPGTGLRYTIYF. As DNA, the CDR3 is TGTGCCAGCAGCTTAGTGCCCGGGACAGGGCTTAGATACACCATATATTTT.

The V gene is TRBV28, the J gene TRBJ2-7; TRBD1 matches 7 bases. CDR1 is MDHEN and CDR2 is SYDVKM in the germline V gene. The CDR3 sequence is 14 residues long. The trim removed 3 bases at V and 2 bases at J, leaving 4 bases unmatched. The CDR3 protein is CASSLGTATYEQYV. CDR3 DNA sequence: TGTGCCAGCAGTTTGGGGACAGCAACCTACGAGCAGTACGTC.

The gene calls are TRBV27 and TRBJ1-5; TRBD1 matches 8 bases. The CDR3 is 16 residues long. V lost 2 bases and J lost 3; bases outside the gene matches: 6. Germline CDR1 is MNHEY and CDR2 is SMNVEV (reference sequence). The CDR3 reads CASSLQGALNNQPQHF. CDR3 DNA sequence: TGTGCCAGCAGTTTACAGGGGGCGCTTAACAATCAGCCCCAGCATTTT.

The chain couples TRBV7-9 to TRBJ2-5, with D unresolved. CDR1 is SEHNR, CDR2 FQNEAQ, per germline (reference sequence). The CDR3 spans 15 residues. The V end was cut by 5 bases, the J end by 5 bases, with 18 bases between. CDR3 sequence reads: CASSLGNPPQETQYF. The CDR3 DNA is TGTGCCAGCAGCCTAGGGAATCCCCCACAGGAGACCCAGTACTTC.

The sample holds a few counts of this clonotype. The chain combines TRBV10-3 with TRBJ2-3, with D perhaps being TRBD1 or TRBD2 (6 bases each). This CDR3 spans 13 amino acids. V lost 11 bases and J lost 4, with 16 bases in between. Germline V gene data show CDR1 as ENHRY and CDR2 as SYGVKD. The chain's CDR3 is CAGKGGVADTQYF. CDR3 sequence (DNA): TGTGCCGGCAAGGGGGGTGTCGCAGATACGCAGTATTTT.

This clonotype turned up a few times. This chain links TRBV20-1 with TRBJ2-1; 10 bases line up with TRBD2. The CDR3 totals 15 residues. Germline loops: CDR1 DFQATT, CDR2 SNEGSKA (reference sequence). Germline trimming cut 2 bases from V and 8 bases from J; bases unmatched to any gene: 9. The CDR3 nucleotides read TGCAGTGCTAGATCCGGGACTAGCGTTTACGATGAGCAGTTCTTC. Translation: CSARSGTSVYDEQFF.